Described below is a single T cell receptor beta chain sequence and its context. The sample originates from a study of blood T cell repertoires in COVID-19. Study as a whole: Collection of acute and convalescent COVID-19 samples took place in the United States, Italy and Spain. From T cells, B-cell-depleted T cells, or PBMCs came the material, which was cDNA or gDNA.

The CDR3 consists of 16 residues. V trimming: 0 bases; J trimming: 5 bases; junction bases outside the gene matches: 3. Per the germline V gene, CDR1 is SGHRS and CDR2 is YFSETQ. Methods used by the authors: For nucleated cells, counts were estimated from reference gene primer amplification. TCRdb keeps only in-frame clones here, not all; method: immunoSEQ multiplex PCR. The V and J calls and clone size were taken over from that table, and D and trimming were inferred from the DNA. The sample holds tens of thousands of clones; 85% to 90% are singletons and the top ten take around 4.2%. The sample comprised peripheral blood. This TCR was sampled from a man in his 70s with active COVID-19. This chain joins TRBV5-1 and TRBJ1-4; TRBD1 matches 11 bases. DNA of the CDR3: TGCGCCAGCAGCTTGGCCGGGACAGGGGGGAATGAAAAACTGTTTTTT. This encodes CASSLAGTGGNEKLFF.